The next 10 T cell receptor beta chains were all read from a single sample in a study of blood T cell repertoires in COVID-19. Method: immunoSEQ multiplex PCR; TCRdb's copy keeps in-frame clones and lacks some. The sample lists just under 350,000 clones; under 95% were seen once. What was sequenced was peripheral blood. The receptor source for this set is a woman under 30 who had recovered from COVID-19.

The CDR3 nucleotides are TGTGCCAGCAGGCCGGCTAGCGGGAGTGAGGACGAGCAGTACGTC. It codes for CASRPASGSEDEQYV. The chain combines TRBV6-5 with TRBJ2-7; TRBD2 agrees at 10 bases. V lost 6 bases to trimming and J lost 5 bases; unmatched junction nucleotides: 10. The germline V gene has CDR1 MNHEY and CDR2 SVGAGI. The CDR3 consists of 15 residues.

This clone was seen once. The chain combines TRBV11-3 with TRBJ2-1, with TRBD2 matching 12 bases. The CDR3 is made up of 17 amino acids. Trimming at V came to 1 base and at J to 3 bases, leaving 4 bases not matched to a gene. CDR1 and CDR2 from the germline V gene are SGHNT and YENEEA. CDR3 DNA sequence: TGTGCCAGCAGCTTAGTCGGACTAGCGGGAATCTACAATGAGCAGTTCTTC. Translated: CASSLVGLAGIYNEQFF.

V and J are TRBV7-9 and TRBJ2-1; 7 bases are a match to TRBD1. The CDR3 is 20 amino acids. Looked up from germline, CDR1 is SEHNR and CDR2 is FQNEAQ (reference sequence). The J segment lost 9 bases and the V segment lost 7 bases, leaving 30 bases of the junction unmatched. CDR3 coding DNA: TGTGCCAGCACAGCCTACCGCTCTAAGTCGGGACAGCGGACTCCGGGTGAGCAGTTCTTC. Encoded protein: CASTAYRSKSGQRTPGEQFF. The full variable domain, its missing parts supplied by reference TRBV7-9 and TRBJ2-1, is DTGVSQNPRHKITKRGQNVTFRCDPISEHNRLYWYRQTLGQGPEFLTYFQNEAQLEKSRLLSDRFSAERPKGSFSTLEIQRTEQGDSAMYLCASTAYRSKSGQRTPGEQFFGPGTRLTVL.

The gene calls are TRBV24-1 and TRBJ2-1; D perhaps matches TRBD2 (6 bases). V shed 2 bases and J shed 3 bases, with 19 bases lying between them. Germline CDR1 reads KGHDR; CDR2 reads SFDVKD. The CDR3 sequence is 18 residues long. In nucleotides, the CDR3 is TGTGCCACCAGTGATTCCGCAGCGACTAGTATTGGCTACAATGAGCAGTTCTTC. Residues: CATSDSAATSIGYNEQFF.

This clone was seen a handful of times. Written as DNA, the CDR3 is TGTGCCATCATAAGGACAGGGCTGTATGGAAACACCATATATTTT. It translates to CAIIRTGLYGNTIYF. The chain links TRBV10-3 to TRBJ1-3, with 8 nucleotides matching TRBD1. The V gene's germline CDR1 is ENHRY and CDR2 SYGVKD. The CDR3 spans 15 residues. J was trimmed by 3 bases and V by 7 bases; bases with no gene match: 8.

The chain carries TRBV5-1 and TRBJ1-2; TRBD1 agrees at 9 bases. This CDR3 has 14 residues. Per the germline V gene, CDR1 is SGHRS and CDR2 is YFSETQ. V shed 4 bases, J shed 8 bases, and the junction held 9 bases outside the gene matches. DNA of the CDR3: TGCGCCAGCAGCGAGGGACAGGGAATTGGCGGCTACACCTTC. Protein product: CASSEGQGIGGYTF.

The rearrangement uses TRBV23-1 and TRBJ1-6, with D maybe TRBD1 (6 bases). TRBV23-1 carries the ORF label, with uncertain function. V dropped 6 bases and J dropped 10 bases, with 22 bases sitting between them. This CDR3 is built from 16 residues. The CDR3 DNA follows: TGCGCCAGCAGCTCCCCCCGCGGGGGGCTGAGGTCACCCCTCCACTTT. Translation: CASSSPRGGLRSPLHF.

The count of this clone is one. The chain employs TRBV3-1 (or the pseudogene TRBV3-2) and TRBJ2-3; 8 nucleotides align to TRBD2. J was trimmed by 1 base and V by 1 base; bases with no gene match: 7. Germline CDR1 LGHDT, CDR2 YNNKEL (reference sequence). This CDR3 spans 17 amino acids. As DNA, the CDR3 is TGTGCCAGCAGCCAAGGCGTAGCGGGAATAGGCACAGATACGCAGTATTTT. Its translation is CASSQGVAGIGTDTQYF.

This chain uses TRBV3-1 (or the pseudogene TRBV3-2) with TRBJ1-1, with 8 positions matching TRBD1. After removal of 1 base from V and 4 bases from J, the junction contained 8 bases not matched to a gene. The CDR3 runs 16 residues. CDR1 and CDR2 (germline): LGHDT, YNNKEL (reference sequence). CDR3: CASSQGAGGVGTEAFF. The CDR3 DNA reads TGTGCCAGCAGCCAAGGCGCAGGGGGCGTTGGCACTGAAGCTTTCTTT.

The rearrangement uses TRBV19 and TRBJ2-1, with D tentatively TRBD1 (6 bases). Deletions cut 5 bases from V and 6 bases from J, with 14 bases between. Per the germline V gene, CDR1 is LNHDA and CDR2 is SQIVND (reference sequence). CDR3 length: 14 amino acids. CDR3 residues: CASSDRPLGNEQFF. DNA for the CDR3: TGTGCCAGTAGTGACAGGCCGCTTGGCAATGAGCAGTTCTTC.